A single sample gave rise to the 20 T cell receptor beta chains below, sequenced in a study of T cell responses to AZD1222 COVID-19 vaccine. Measured with immunoSEQ multiplex PCR; TCRdb has only the in-frame clones, and not every one. Of about 270,000 clones in the sample, approximately 94% were seen once. The specimen comprised peripheral blood, sampled 28 days after the second AZD1222 dose. These receptors were taken from an adult who received the AZD1222 COVID-19 vaccine.

The chain is built from TRBV3-1 (or the pseudogene TRBV3-2) and TRBJ2-3, with D perhaps given as TRBD1 or TRBD2 (5 bases each). The ends were cut back, 3 bases at V and 0 bases at J, with 10 bases in the middle. CDR1 is LGHDT and CDR2 is YNNKEL in the germline V gene (reference sequence). This CDR3 has 15 residues. In DNA form, the CDR3 reads TGTGCCAGCAGCCAGTGGGGGATAAGCACAGATACGCAGTATTTT. It codes for CASSQWGISTDTQYF.

This clone was recorded once. V usage is TRBV21-1 and J usage is TRBJ1-2. TRBV21-1 is an annotated pseudogene. The CDR3 has 16 amino acids. The CDR3 DNA sequence: TGTGCCAGCAGCTCAAGTCCCGGGACTGATAACTATGGCTACACCTTC. Protein product: CASSSSPGTDNYGYTF.

This clone has a single count. At the DNA level, this CDR3 is encoded by other sequences in the same sample as well. The J gene is TRBJ2-2, the V gene TRBV5-1; a weak D match, TRBD2 (5 bases). The germline V and J ends were trimmed by 0 bases and 1 base, with 7 bases remaining between them. Germline V CDR1 and CDR2: SGHRS, YFSETQ. This CDR3 has 15 amino acids. The CDR3 nucleotides are TGCGCCAGCAGCTTGGTCGCGGGGAACACCGGGGAGCTGTTTTTT. It encodes CASSLVAGNTGELFF.

This clone occurred once. V gene TRBV7-2 combines with J gene TRBJ2-5; D is ambiguous. There are 11 residues in the CDR3. Germline assignment: CDR1 SGHTA and CDR2 FQGNSA. The V and J ends lost 3 bases and 4 bases respectively, with 3 bases between them. CDR3 nucleotides: TGTGCCAGCAGCTTTCGAGAGACCCAGTACTTC. This gives the protein CASSFRETQYF.

This clone was detected only a few times. The rearrangement joins TRBV7-9 to TRBJ1-3, with D hard to call. Trimming left V 5 bases short and J 2 bases short, with 13 bases between. The CDR3 extends over 15 amino acids. The germline V gene encodes CDR1 SEHNR and CDR2 FQNEAQ (reference sequence). The DNA for the CDR3 is TGTGCCAGCAGCCTCGATCAGGTTCCTGGAAACACCATATATTTT. Amino acids: CASSLDQVPGNTIYF.

Written as DNA, the CDR3 is TGTGCCAGCAGACGACAGGGTCGAAATGAGGAGCAGTACTTC. It translates to CASRRQGRNEEQYF. This chain links TRBV3-1 (or the pseudogene TRBV3-2) with TRBJ2-7, with 7 positions matching TRBD1. Germline V gene data show CDR1 as LGHDT and CDR2 as YNNKEL (reference sequence). V lost 6 bases to trimming and J lost 7 bases; unmatched junction nucleotides: 12. This CDR3 contains 14 residues.

The genes are TRBV6-5 and TRBJ2-5, with 7 positions matching TRBD2. Trimming cost V 0 bases and J 5 bases; bases outside gene matches: 6. Germline-derived CDR1 and CDR2 are MNHEY and SVGAGI. The CDR3 is 15 amino acids. In DNA, the CDR3 is TGTGCCAGCAGTTACTCTGCTAGCGGAGGGGAGACCCAGTACTTC. Translating gives CASSYSASGGETQYF.

The V and J genes are TRBV7-8 and TRBJ2-2; D gene unclear. Germline loops: CDR1 SGHVS, CDR2 FQNEAQ. The germline V and J ends were trimmed by 4 bases and 6 bases, with 12 bases remaining between them. The CDR3 has 14 amino acids. The CDR3 region has the DNA TGTGCCAGCAGCTACCGGAAAGTCTCCGGGGAGCTGTTTTTT. Residues: CASSYRKVSGELFF.

This chain connects TRBV28 to TRBJ1-2; unclear D gene. V was pared by 5 bases and J by 4 bases, with 11 bases between. The CDR3 runs 13 residues. CDR1 and CDR2 (germline): MDHEN, SYDVKM. CDR3 amino acids: CASSDGATYGYTF. Written as DNA, the CDR3 is TGTGCCAGCAGTGATGGAGCCACCTATGGCTACACCTTC.

The J gene is TRBJ1-1, the V gene TRBV2; D possibly corresponds to TRBD1 (6 bases). Trimming stripped 6 bases from V and 1 base from J, with 15 bases between. There are 15 residues in the CDR3. Germline V gene data show CDR1 as SNHLY and CDR2 as FYNNEI. The chain's CDR3 is CASSSDSLRNTEAFF. DNA of the CDR3: TGTGCCAGCAGCTCGGACAGCCTAAGGAACACTGAAGCTTTCTTT.

The V and J genes are TRBV14 and TRBJ2-1; tentatively, D is TRBD2 (5 bases). The V end lost 1 base, the J end lost 6 bases, and 13 bases lay between the germline ends. From germline, CDR1 is SGHDN and CDR2 FVKESK. The CDR3 is 15 amino acids. The DNA of the CDR3 is TGTGCCAGCAGCCAAGGGGCTGGACTTTCCAATGAGCAGTTCTTC. It codes for CASSQGAGLSNEQFF. Drawing the rest from reference TRBV14 and TRBJ2-1, the complete variable domain is EAGVTQFPSHSVIEKGQTVTLRCDPISGHDNLYWYRRVMGKEIKFLLHFVKESKQDESGMPNNRFLAERTGGTYSTLKVQPAELEDSGVYFCASSQGAGLSNEQFFGPGTRLTVL.

This rearrangement joins TRBV24-1 to TRBJ2-5; D is perhaps TRBD2 (7 bases). The V end was cut by 5 bases, the J end by 7 bases, with 16 bases between. This CDR3 comprises 14 residues. Germline V gives CDR1 KGHDR, CDR2 SFDVKD. The CDR3 coding sequence is TGTGCCACCAGTGGATCGGGGGGCGAAGGGACCCAGTACTTC. It specifies CATSGSGGEGTQYF.

This chain connects TRBV5-1 to TRBJ1-5, with 8 bases matching TRBD1. The CDR3 has 16 residues. Germline CDR1 and CDR2: SGHRS and YFSETQ. V gave up 3 bases and J gave up 7 bases; unmatched junction bases: 12. The CDR3 loop reads CASSSEPTGTGQPQHF. The DNA for the CDR3 is TGCGCCAGCAGCTCTGAACCCACTGGGACAGGCCAGCCCCAGCATTTT.

The gene calls are TRBV9 and TRBJ2-5; D not certain. Per the germline V gene, CDR1 is SGDLS and CDR2 is YYNGEE. The germline V and J ends were trimmed by 0 bases and 1 base, with 7 bases remaining between them. There are 14 residues in the CDR3. Written as DNA, the CDR3 is TGTGCCAGCAGCGTAGCTCAGACCCAAGAGACCCAGTACTTC. It specifies CASSVAQTQETQYF.

The chain combines TRBV7-8 with TRBJ2-7; tentatively, D is TRBD1 or TRBD2 (6 bases each). Germline V gene lookup returns CDR1 SGHVS and CDR2 FQNEAQ. The CDR3 length is 11 residues. Trimming cost V 8 bases and J 4 bases, with 9 bases left between them. The CDR3 DNA reads as TGTGCCAGCTCGGGGGCTTACGAGCAGTACTTC. This sequence encodes CASSGAYEQYF.

The chain employs TRBV5-1 and TRBJ1-1, with a weak D call TRBD1 (5 bases). Germline-derived CDR1 and CDR2 are SGHRS and YFSETQ. V gave up 0 bases and J gave up 4 bases, with 16 bases separating them. The CDR3 sequence is 16 residues long. The CDR3 loop is CASSLDMGTAGTEAFF. The CDR3 bases are TGCGCCAGCAGCTTGGACATGGGGACGGCGGGCACTGAAGCTTTCTTT.

This rearrangement joins TRBV7-2 to TRBJ2-3; D gene ambiguous. This CDR3 has 13 residues. Germline V gives CDR1 SGHTA, CDR2 FQGNSA. V shed 1 base and J shed 5 bases, with 7 bases lying between them. CDR3 DNA sequence: TGTGCCAGCAGCTTAGGCATTGTAGATACGCAGTATTTT. It translates to CASSLGIVDTQYF.

This clone was seen only once. The gene calls are TRBV6-4 and TRBJ2-2, with a tentative D call TRBD2 (6 bases). Per the germline V gene, CDR1 is MRHNA and CDR2 is SNTAGT. The V end lost 3 bases, the J end lost 6 bases, and 11 bases lay between the germline ends. This CDR3 spans 14 amino acids. CDR3 coding DNA: TGTGCCAGCAGTGAAAGGGGAGGCGCCGGGGAGCTGTTTTTT. This translates into CASSERGGAGELFF.

This chain joins TRBV10-3 and TRBJ2-3, with D perhaps matching TRBD1 or TRBD2 (6 bases each). Trimming cost V 3 bases and J 4 bases, with 14 bases left between them. CDR3 size: 15 residues. CDR1 and CDR2 (germline): ENHRY, SYGVKD. CDR3 region: CAISERRGAPDTQYF. For the CDR3, the DNA is TGTGCCATCAGTGAAAGGAGGGGGGCCCCAGATACGCAGTATTTT.

This clone was seen a single time. This chain joins TRBV2 and TRBJ2-5; D gene ambiguous. The V end was cut by 11 bases, the J end by 5 bases, with 12 bases between. This CDR3 region has 11 residues. CDR1 SNHLY and CDR2 FYNNEI come from the germline V gene. The CDR3 here is CAAGAAETQYF. DNA for the CDR3: TGTGCCGCCGGCGCAGCGGAGACCCAGTACTTC.